This T cell receptor (beta chain) was recovered during a study of a mutant IDH1 vaccine in newly diagnosed glioma (dated by TCRdb to about 2021). Turning to the overall study: Patients were given eight vaccinations, in weeks 1, 3, 5, 7, 11, 15, 19 and 23, which matched visits V03 through V10. Vaccination started 4-6 weeks after radiotherapy alone, or was given together with temozolomide cycles in the groups whose treatment included chemotherapy. Of the approximately 34 patients who were treated, approximately 62% were male and 37.5% were female, and the mean age was about 37 years. Prior to enrollment, standard therapy consisting of radiotherapy alone, temozolomide alone, or radiochemotherapy with temozolomide had been administered to patients, with the combination being received by most patients. Peripheral blood was drawn at six visits: V03 (baseline), V05, V07, V10, V12 and V13. Longitudinal TCRB deep sequencing was done for about two dozen treated patients, wherever samples were available for exploratory analyses. General study outcomes and caveats: It was noted by the authors that analyses of patient blood samples could not be reproduced owing to sample limitations. PBMC samples for TCRB deep sequencing were selected based on availability. Pseudoprogression appeared unrelated to alterations in the top peripheral T cell clonotypes detected by TCRB sequencing. Vaccine-induced immune responses across multiple MHC alleles were detected in around 92% of patients.

The meaning of the sample's time point label: week 23, last vaccination. A 20-mer mutant IDH1 peptide at 300 micrograms in Montanide made up each vaccine dose, which was injected subcutaneously together with topical imiquimod. Newly diagnosed WHO grade 3 or 4 IDH1-mutant astrocytomas showing loss of nuclear ATRX were present in the donors. The samples were drawn from NOA16, a multicentre, single-arm, open-label phase I trial in Germany that tested a mutant IDH1 peptide vaccine in humans for the first time. Genomic DNA for TCRB sequencing was isolated from EDTA blood with the DNeasy Blood and Tissue Kit. In the case of this clone: This receptor's antigen is unknown. It has no much larger one-base neighbor in the sample; base qualities were not kept.

CDR1 SGHAT and CDR2 FQNNGV were looked up in the germline V gene. V loses 1 base, J loses 6 bases, and the germline ends lie 12 bases apart. From the cysteine up to the phenylalanine, the CDR3 has a length of 14 residues. Only the CDR3 DNA stays, 42 bases, in frame from base 1. To prepare the library, the immunoSEQ multiplex PCR assay was applied. Rearranged TCR beta chain sequences were amplified using the hsTCRB Kit according to the manufacturer's protocol. Sequencing of TCRB libraries was carried out on an Illumina MiSeq. In the original analysis: The kit vendor's proprietary platform handled demultiplexing, trimming and gene mapping. TCRdb retrieved this table from immuneACCESS and kept in-frame rearrangements only. Not all clones are present; in checked studies, unresolved V genes account for under half, and no reason is known for the remainder. Clone size and the V and J calls come from that table; the DNA yielded D and trimming. Present in this sample are some 30,000 clones, roughly 90% of which were seen just once. Of the sample, about 2.3% falls within the top ten clones.

The clonotype was recovered from a man aged 35 to 55 with glioma. The chain is made from TRBV11-2 and TRBJ1-1, with TRBD1 as a weak D call on 5 bases. The sample in question was PBMCs, obtained from a glioma patient whose treatment included an IDH1 peptide vaccine. The sequence in DNA is TGTGCCAGCAGCTTAGCGGGCAGGGTCTCTGAAGCTTTCTTT. Its amino acids are CASSLAGRVSEAFF.